Described below is a single T cell receptor (beta chain) sequence and its context. V was cut by 4 bases and J by 5 bases, with 9 bases left in between. CDR1 MNHNY and CDR2 SVGAGI come from the germline V gene (reference sequence). This CDR3 region has 13 residues. Here immunoSEQ multiplex PCR was the method, and the copy in TCRdb shows in-frame clones only, minus some. The sample has about 28,000 clones; roughly 85% are singletons. This entry is derived from a study of OX40 agonist ivuxolimab in advanced cancers. The overall study: Recorded diagnoses for dose-escalation patients were hepatocellular carcinoma, melanoma, renal cell or head and neck cancer. Aged about 23 to 80 with a mean of 60 years, they were 75% to 85% male.

This rearrangement joins TRBV6-6 to TRBJ1-5; D call uncertain. The sample consisted of CD4+ or CD8+ T cells sorted from blood, taken in a trial of the OX40 agonist ivuxolimab. This TCR derives from an adult with an advanced solid tumor such as melanoma, head and neck, liver or kidney cancer. CDR3 nucleotides: TGTGCCAGCAGTTCCGACGGATATCAGCCCCAGCATTTT. Translating it yields CASSSDGYQPQHF.